These 31 T cell receptor beta chains originate from one sample sequenced in a study of shared clonotypes between healthy human individuals. Produced via immunoSEQ multiplex PCR; TCRdb's table is partial and in-frame only. The sample records a few million clones, approximately 93% being singletons. Sequencing was carried out using naive CD4+ T cells from PBMCs. The subset is: CD45RA+ positively selected. These receptors came from a man aged 18 to 30 in good health. Some clones in this sample may be carry-over from other donors' samples.

The J gene is TRBJ2-7, the V gene TRBV27, with a tentative D call TRBD1 (6 bases). CDR1 and CDR2 (germline): MNHEY, SMNVEV (reference sequence). V dropped 8 bases and J dropped 2 bases, with 19 bases sitting between them. The CDR3 consists of 15 residues. The DNA for the CDR3 is TGTGCCAGCTCCCCTTTGGGGGCCTCAACCTACGAGCAGTACTTC. Translated, it gives CASSPLGASTYEQYF.

V gene TRBV6-1 combines with J gene TRBJ1-5; tentatively, D is TRBD1 (6 bases). Germline assignment: CDR1 MNHNS and CDR2 SASEGT. This CDR3 comprises 17 residues. Trimming pared 4 bases from V and 7 bases from J, leaving 23 bases between. The CDR3 DNA sequence: TGTGCCAGCAGTGCTGCATGGGTCACGGCAGGGGACCAGCCCCAGCATTTT. It encodes CASSAAWVTAGDQPQHF.

V usage is TRBV7-8 and J usage is TRBJ2-2; D is undetermined. The germline V gene has CDR1 SGHVS and CDR2 FQNEAQ. The CDR3 sequence is 16 residues long. Between the trimmed V and J ends, which lost 1 base and 5 bases, there was a span of 14 bases. This CDR3 is CASSLERFTPTGELFF. The CDR3 DNA reads as TGTGCCAGCAGCTTAGAACGGTTTACCCCGACCGGGGAGCTGTTTTTT.

This chain links TRBV20-1 with TRBJ1-2; D may be TRBD1 (6 bases). The CDR3 consists of 10 residues. V was clipped by 6 bases and J by 8 bases, with 10 bases between them. Germline V gene sequence: CDR1 DFQATT, CDR2 SNEGSKA (reference sequence). The CDR3 DNA is TGCAGTGCGGAGGGGACAGGCTACACCTTC. Encoded protein: CSAEGTGYTF.

Comments on this clone: Other nucleotide sequences in the sample specify the same CDR3. The chain is built from TRBV2 and TRBJ2-1; no clear D gene. The germline V gene has CDR1 SNHLY and CDR2 FYNNEI. The CDR3 loop spans 13 amino acids. Trimming took 4 bases from V and 0 from J, leaving 4 bases between them. In DNA form, the CDR3 reads TGTGCCAGCAGTGGGGACTCCTACAATGAGCAGTTCTTC. Translating it yields CASSGDSYNEQFF.

The chain uses TRBV11-3 and TRBJ2-1; D is perhaps TRBD2 (5 bases). The CDR3 runs to 13 residues. CDR1 is SGHNT and CDR2 is YENEEA in the germline V gene. With 3 bases removed from V and 6 bases from J, the gap between germline ends came to 9 bases. DNA of the CDR3: TGTGCCAGCAGCTTTCGAGGGTTCAATGAGCAGTTCTTC. The encoded protein is CASSFRGFNEQFF.

In its sample, this clone was seen a few times. Other nucleotide sequences from this sample produce the same CDR3. The CDR3 nucleotides are TGTGCCATCAGTGAGTCGCGTGAAAAACTGTTTTTT. Amino acid sequence: CAISESREKLFF. The chain is built from TRBV10-3 and TRBJ1-4; D remains ambiguous. This CDR3 has 12 amino acids. V was cut by 0 bases and J by 7 bases, with 3 bases left in between. Germline CDR1 reads ENHRY; CDR2 reads SYGVKD.

The V call is TRBV7-9, the J call TRBJ2-3; 7 nucleotides align to TRBD2. CDR1 and CDR2 from the germline V gene are SEHNR and FQNEAQ (reference sequence). This CDR3 is built from 14 residues. V shed 8 bases, J shed 5 bases, and the junction held 10 bases outside the gene matches. CDR3 sequence reads: CASQREGRGDTQYF. The DNA of the CDR3 is TGTGCCAGCCAAAGGGAGGGGAGGGGAGATACGCAGTATTTT.

The chain recombines TRBV28 with TRBJ1-3; D remains unclear. V lost 6 bases to trimming and J lost 0 bases, with 15 bases between them. Germline V lookup: CDR1 MDHEN, CDR2 SYDVKM. The CDR3 is made up of 16 amino acids. CDR3 sequence reads: CASSPRAGYSGNTIYF. The CDR3 region has the DNA TGTGCCAGCAGCCCCCGGGCAGGTTACTCTGGAAACACCATATATTTT.

The gene calls are TRBV19 and TRBJ1-1; 9 nucleotides agree with TRBD1. CDR1 is LNHDA and CDR2 is SQIVND in the germline V gene (reference sequence). The CDR3 is 16 amino acids. V shed 4 bases and J 5 bases; nucleotides not matched to a gene: 11. The CDR3 reads CASSTRTGGAGTEAFF. The CDR3 DNA sequence: TGTGCCAGTAGTACCAGAACAGGGGGCGCGGGGACTGAAGCTTTCTTT.

This clone was counted a single time. This chain uses TRBV7-2 with TRBJ2-7; D is uncertain. The V end lost 1 base, the J end lost 3 bases, and 13 bases lay between the germline ends. CDR1 is SGHTA and CDR2 is FQGNSA in the germline V gene. The CDR3 length is 15 residues. The DNA of the CDR3 is TGTGCCAGCAGCTTAGGTTCAGGAGCGAGCTACGAGCAGTACTTC. Translation gives CASSLGSGASYEQYF.

This sequence joins TRBV7-2 and TRBJ2-1; D is perhaps TRBD2 (6 bases). Germline CDR1 SGHTA, CDR2 FQGNSA. The CDR3 is 14 residues long. Trimming took off 5 bases at V and 7 bases at J, with 15 bases between the two ends. CDR3 in amino acids: CASSPRRAGNEQFF. The CDR3 bases are TGTGCCAGCAGCCCCCGGAGGGCGGGGAATGAGCAGTTCTTC.

The chain joins TRBV19 to TRBJ2-7; 9 bases agree with TRBD1. Germline V gene data show CDR1 as LNHDA and CDR2 as SQIVND (reference sequence). The CDR3 is made up of 17 amino acids. With 5 bases clipped from V and 2 bases from J, the junction kept 13 bases outside the gene matches. DNA of the CDR3: TGTGCCAGTAGTCGGGACAGGGCCCCCACTTCTACCTACGAGCAGTACTTC. Amino acids: CASSRDRAPTSTYEQYF.

This clone was seen once. The V gene is TRBV7-9, the J gene TRBJ2-5; tentative D call: TRBD1 (6 bases). V gave up 1 base and J gave up 2 bases, with 17 bases separating them. The CDR3 consists of 17 residues. The germline V gene encodes CDR1 SEHNR and CDR2 FQNEAQ (reference sequence). CDR3 amino acids: CASSLVSRAGVQETQYF. In nucleotides, the CDR3 is TGTGCCAGCAGCTTAGTTTCTCGGGCAGGGGTTCAAGAGACCCAGTACTTC.

The V and J genes are TRBV4-1 and TRBJ2-5; D ambiguous. CDR3 size: 15 residues. Per germline, CDR1 MGHRA and CDR2 YSYEKL. The ends were cut back, 1 base at V and 2 bases at J, with 11 bases in the middle. This CDR3 is CASSQGYDGQETQYF. The DNA for the CDR3 is TGCGCCAGCAGCCAAGGGTACGACGGGCAAGAGACCCAGTACTTC.

In regard to this clone: Other DNA variants within this sample encode the same CDR3. V gene TRBV7-3 combines with J gene TRBJ2-3; D gene ambiguous. This CDR3 is 13 amino acids long. Deletions cut 1 base from V and 1 base from J, with 3 bases between. CDR1 SGHTA and CDR2 FQGTGA come from the germline V gene. The CDR3 nucleotides read TGTGCCAGCAGCTTAAGCCGCACAGATACGCAGTATTTT. Encoded protein: CASSLSRTDTQYF.

This sequence joins TRBV1 and TRBJ2-1; the table's D gene call, TRBD2, was not cross checked with the DNA. TRBV1 is a pseudogene. CDR3 length: 15 residues. The CDR3 loop reads CTSSQRRESYNEQFF. CDR3 sequence (DNA): TGCACCAGCAGCCAACGGCGGGAGTCTTACAATGAGCAGTTCTTC.

The CDR3 loop is CSVRRGTEAFF. The CDR3 DNA reads TGCAGCGTTCGCAGGGGAACTGAAGCTTTCTTT. The rearrangement links TRBV29-1 to TRBJ1-1; tentative D call: TRBD1 (6 bases). CDR1 is SQVTM and CDR2 is ANQGSEA in the germline V gene. V was shortened by 5 bases and J by 5 bases, with 9 bases between the two germline ends. There are 11 residues in the CDR3.

CDR3 loop: CASSFGGRAYEQYF. The CDR3, as DNA: TGTGCCAGCAGCTTTGGAGGGAGGGCGTACGAGCAGTACTTC. The chain uses TRBV5-6 and TRBJ2-7, with TRBD2 matching over 7 bases. The CDR3 contains 14 residues. The V segment lost 2 bases and the J segment 4 bases; nucleotides outside the gene matches: 6. Per germline, CDR1 SGHDT and CDR2 YYEEEE.

The J gene is TRBJ2-7, the V gene TRBV11-2; D unresolved. This CDR3 has 15 residues. CDR1 and CDR2 from the germline V gene are SGHAT and FQNNGV. V was trimmed by 4 bases and J by 0 bases, leaving 13 bases between them. Here the CDR3 reads CASSSRTVSSYEQYF. CDR3 in DNA: TGTGCCAGCAGCTCCCGGACGGTAAGCTCCTACGAGCAGTACTTC. Based on the CDR3 plus reference TRBV11-2 and TRBJ2-7, the full variable domain is EAGVAQSPRYKIIEKRQSVAFWCNPISGHATLYWYQQILGQGPKLLIQFQNNGVVDDSQLPKDRFSAERLKGVDSTLKIQPAKLEDSAVYLCASSSRTVSSYEQYFGPGTRLTVT.

This chain connects TRBV5-5 to TRBJ1-4; D gene unclear. CDR1 SGHKS and CDR2 YYEKEE come from the germline V gene (reference sequence). V was trimmed by 0 bases and J by 7 bases, leaving 4 bases between them. The CDR3 totals 12 residues. CDR3 sequence: CASSLVSEKLFF. The CDR3 region has the DNA TGTGCCAGCAGCTTGGTCTCTGAAAAACTGTTTTTT.

The chain recombines TRBV19 with TRBJ2-5; D is uncertain. The V and J ends lost 5 bases and 7 bases respectively, with 11 bases between them. In germline, CDR1 is LNHDA, CDR2 SQIVND (reference sequence). The CDR3 is 12 residues long. CDR3: CASSADPATQYF. As DNA, the CDR3 is TGTGCCAGTAGTGCGGATCCAGCGACCCAGTACTTC.

The genes are TRBV5-1 and TRBJ2-3; the match to TRBD1 covers 9 bases. Germline V CDR1 and CDR2: SGHRS, YFSETQ. This CDR3 has 14 amino acids. V gave up 3 bases and J gave up 5 bases; unmatched junction bases: 4. CDR3 in amino acids: CASSWGQGQDTQYF. The CDR3 coding sequence is TGCGCCAGCAGCTGGGGACAGGGTCAAGATACGCAGTATTTT. Supplemented by reference TRBV5-1 and TRBJ2-3, the full variable domain reads KAGVTQTPRYLIKTRGQQVTLSCSPISGHRSVSWYQQTPGQGLQFLFEYFSETQRNKGNFPGRFSGRQFSNSRSEMNVSTLELGDSALYLCASSWGQGQDTQYFGPGTRLTVL.

This sequence joins TRBV27 and TRBJ1-2; perhaps TRBD1 as D (5 bases). CDR3 length: 14 residues. In germline, CDR1 is MNHEY, CDR2 SMNVEV (reference sequence). The V and J ends lost 7 bases and 5 bases respectively, with 17 bases between them. The CDR3 region is CASTQPGEGYGYTF. The CDR3 DNA sequence: TGTGCCAGCACGCAACCGGGGGAAGGGTATGGCTACACCTTC.

V usage is TRBV7-7 and J usage is TRBJ2-2; 11 positions agree with TRBD1. Germline CDR1 reads SSHAT; CDR2 reads FNYEAQ (reference sequence). This CDR3 is built from 15 residues. After removal of 5 bases from V and 7 bases from J, the junction contained 6 bases not matched to a gene. CDR3 amino acids: CASSLGQGAYGELFF. The CDR3 nucleotides read TGTGCCAGCAGCCTCGGACAGGGGGCGTACGGGGAGCTGTTTTTT. Variable domain in full (rest from reference TRBV7-7 and TRBJ2-2): GAGVSQSPRYKVTKRGQDVTLRCDPISSHATLYWYQQALGQGPEFLTYFNYEAQPDKSGLPSDRFSAERPEGSISTLTIQRTEQRDSAMYRCASSLGQGAYGELFFGEGSRLTVL.

The V and J genes are TRBV9 and TRBJ2-7; 7 nucleotides line up with TRBD2. Germline V gene sequence: CDR1 SGDLS, CDR2 YYNGEE. Trimming removed 3 bases from V and 5 bases from J; junction bases left unmatched: 11. The CDR3 contains 15 residues. The CDR3 region has the DNA TGTGCCAGCAGCGCGGGACTACTCCCTAGAAACGAGCAGTACTTC. The encoded protein is CASSAGLLPRNEQYF.

The V call is TRBV11-3, the J call TRBJ2-2; D gene unclear. This CDR3 comprises 14 residues. Germline CDR1 is SGHNT and CDR2 is YENEEA. Trimming took 6 bases from V and 4 from J, leaving 12 bases between them. This CDR3 reads CASSPSASTGELFF. CDR3 sequence (DNA): TGTGCCAGCAGTCCATCCGCCAGCACCGGGGAGCTGTTTTTT.

The chain couples TRBV5-1 to TRBJ2-3; D remains unclear. Trimming stripped 3 bases from V and 4 bases from J, with 9 bases between. The CDR3 is made up of 13 amino acids. From germline, CDR1 is SGHRS and CDR2 YFSETQ. The CDR3 spells CASSSVGADTQYF. The CDR3 DNA is TGCGCCAGCAGCTCCGTCGGCGCAGATACGCAGTATTTT.

The CDR3 nucleotides are TGTGCCTGGAGAGGGGGCAACACCATATATTTT. Translating gives CAWRGGNTIYF. J is TRBJ1-3 and V is TRBV30, with 7 bases aligning to TRBD1. Germline-derived CDR1 and CDR2 are GTSNPN and SVGIG (reference sequence). The CDR3 is made up of 11 amino acids. The ends lost 3 bases at V and 7 bases at J; junction bases unmatched: 0. The variable domain in full, with the rest retrieved from reference TRBV30 and TRBJ1-3, is SQTIHQWPATLVQPVGSPLSLECTVEGTSNPNLYWYRQAAGRGLQLLFYSVGIGQISSEVPQNLSASRPQDRQFILSSKKLLLSDSGFYLCAWRGGNTIYFGEGSWLTVV.

CDR3 residues: CASSSAGTQETQYF. The CDR3 region has the DNA TGCGCCAGCAGCTCCGCCGGGACTCAAGAGACCCAGTACTTC. The chain has TRBV5-1 and TRBJ2-5, with TRBD2 as a possible D gene (6 bases). Trimming shortened V by 3 bases and J by 2 bases, and 11 bases separated the two germline ends. The CDR3 has 14 residues. Germline values: CDR1 SGHRS, CDR2 YFSETQ.

Concerning this clone: The junction departs from the called germline gene at one end, perhaps through a read error. V is TRBV5-4 and J is TRBJ1-2; tentative D call: TRBD1 (6 bases). This CDR3 has 13 residues. CDR1 is SGHNT, CDR2 YYREEE, per germline (reference sequence). CDR3 protein: CASSDPGVGGPLF. CDR3 sequence (DNA): TGTGCCAGCAGCGATCCGGGGGTAGGGGGTCCCCTCTTC.